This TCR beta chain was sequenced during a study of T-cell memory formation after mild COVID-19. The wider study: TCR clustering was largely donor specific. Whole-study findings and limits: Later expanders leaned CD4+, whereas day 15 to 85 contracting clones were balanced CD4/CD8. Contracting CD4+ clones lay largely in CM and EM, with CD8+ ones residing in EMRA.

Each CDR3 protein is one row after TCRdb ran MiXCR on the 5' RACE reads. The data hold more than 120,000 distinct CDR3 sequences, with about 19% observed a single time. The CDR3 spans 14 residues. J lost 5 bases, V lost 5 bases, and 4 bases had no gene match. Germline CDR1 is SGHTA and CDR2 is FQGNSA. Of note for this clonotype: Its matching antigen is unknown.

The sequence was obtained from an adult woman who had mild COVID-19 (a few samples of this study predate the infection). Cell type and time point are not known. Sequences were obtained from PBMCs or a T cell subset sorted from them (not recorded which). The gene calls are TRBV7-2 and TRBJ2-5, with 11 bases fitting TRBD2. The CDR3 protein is CASSLSGRDETQYF. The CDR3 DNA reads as TGTGCCAGCAGCCTTAGCGGGAGGGACGAGACCCAGTACTTC.